The rows below give T cell receptor beta chains drawn from one sample of a study of graft-versus-host responses after intestinal transplantation. The repertoire was sequenced with immunoSEQ multiplex PCR; TCRdb's copy has only in-frame clones and lacks some. There are some 66,000 clones in the sample; about nine tenths occur only once, and roughly 1.7% lies in the top ten. The source was ileum tissue, collected more than 350 days after transplant. The receptors stem from a human patient who received an intestinal transplant, so some T cells may come from the graft donor. Both conserved end residues are part of each CDR3. D genes are given only for firm matches. Size values are once, few and many counts, or a class for expanded clones, and some rows have none.

d_call	cdr3_length	v_call	j_call	clone_size	cdr3_aa	cdr3_nt
.	12	TRBV9	TRBJ2-7	.	CASSSTGYEQYF	TGTGCCAGCAGCTCCACAGGCTACGAGCAGTACTTC
.	14	TRBV4-1	TRBJ2-7	.	CASSQVFTDYEQYF	TGCGCCAGCAGCCAAGTTTTTACAGACTACGAGCAGTACTTC
TRBD2	16	TRBV5-5	TRBJ2-7	few	CASITRAGLAVDEQYF	TGTGCCAGCATCACCCGAGCAGGACTAGCTGTGGACGAGCAGTACTTC
.	14	TRBV28	TRBJ2-7	.	CASSLSGQSYEQYF	TGTGCCAGCAGTTTATCGGGCCAGTCCTACGAGCAGTACTTC
TRBD2	16	TRBV28	TRBJ2-2	.	CVSSLYPSGRSGELFF	TGTGTCAGCAGTTTATATCCTAGCGGGAGATCCGGGGAGCTGTTTTTT
.	12	TRBV28	TRBJ1-1	.	CASSLLGGGAFF	TGTGCCAGCAGTTTATTGGGGGGAGGGGCTTTCTTT
.	14	TRBV11-1	TRBJ2-1	.	CASSNRDSGDEQFF	TGTGCCAGCAGCAATCGGGACTCCGGGGATGAGCAGTTCTTC
.	14	TRBV19	TRBJ1-2	.	CASSRSGGFYGYTF	TGTGCCAGTAGTAGATCCGGCGGATTCTATGGCTACACCTTC
.	15	TRBV7-8	TRBJ2-1	.	CASSLALSPENEQFF	TGTGCCAGCAGCTTAGCACTGTCCCCAGAAAATGAGCAGTTCTTC
TRBD1	14	TRBV6-1	TRBJ1-5	.	CASSDSGGGQPQHF	TGTGCCAGCAGTGATTCAGGGGGCGGGCAGCCCCAGCATTTT
.	12	TRBV14	TRBJ1-4	.	CASSFGREKLFF	TGTGCCAGCAGTTTCGGTCGGGAAAAACTGTTTTTT
.	18	TRBV5-1	TRBJ2-4	.	CASSPEGVLVMAKNIQYF	TGCGCCAGCAGCCCGGAAGGGGTACTAGTGATGGCCAAAAACATTCAGTACTTC
TRBD2	14	TRBV5-6	TRBJ2-5	.	CASLGSGRVETQYF	TGTGCCAGCTTGGGGAGCGGGAGGGTGGAGACCCAGTACTTC
.	13	TRBV18	TRBJ1-1	.	CASSLTGNTEAFF	TGTGCCAGCTCACTGACAGGGAACACTGAAGCTTTCTTT
TRBD1	13	TRBV29-1	TRBJ1-2	.	CSVSRDRENGYTF	TGCAGCGTGTCCCGGGACAGGGAGAATGGCTACACCTTC
.	19	TRBV4-1	TRBJ2-1	.	CASSQDSGGVGGPYNEQFF	TGCGCCAGCAGCCAAGATTCTGGCGGAGTCGGTGGCCCCTACAATGAGCAGTTCTTC
TRBD2	15	TRBV4-1	TRBJ2-1	.	CASSQWAGEVNEQFF	TGCGCCAGCAGCCAATGGGCGGGAGAGGTAAATGAGCAGTTCTTC
TRBD1	13	TRBV5-5	TRBJ1-2	.	CASSWTGGIGYTF	TGTGCCAGCAGCTGGACAGGGGGCATTGGCTACACCTTC
.	13	TRBV27	TRBJ2-7	.	CASSLGTAYEQYF	TGTGCCAGCAGTCTAGGGACCGCCTACGAGCAGTACTTC
TRBD1	14	TRBV6-6	TRBJ2-7	once	CASSDRAGSYEQYF	TGTGCCAGCAGTGACAGGGCGGGCTCCTACGAGCAGTACTTC
.	13	TRBV5-6	TRBJ2-7	.	CASSFETSDEQYF	TGTGCCAGCAGCTTTGAAACCTCGGACGAGCAGTACTTC
TRBD1	14	TRBV5-5	TRBJ2-7	.	CASSFDRVELEQYF	TGTGCCAGCAGCTTTGACAGGGTAGAGTTAGAGCAGTACTTC
.	13	TRBV7-9	TRBJ2-5	.	CASSFGGQETQYF	TGTGCCAGCAGCTTTGGCGGCCAAGAGACCCAGTACTTC
.	13	TRBV11-2	TRBJ2-7	.	CASSGRVLYEQYF	TGTGCCAGCAGCGGCAGGGTTCTCTACGAGCAGTACTTC
.	14	TRBV2	TRBJ2-7	.	CASSESVGGYKQYF	TGTGCCAGCAGTGAATCCGTAGGAGGGTACAAGCAGTACTTC
.	15	TRBV6-5	TRBJ2-1	.	CASSYGGLSYNEQFF	TGTGCCAGCAGTTACGGGGGGTTATCCTACAATGAGCAGTTCTTC
.	12	TRBV30	TRBJ2-5	.	CAWTVAPETQYF	TGTGCCTGGACTGTGGCACCAGAGACCCAGTACTTC
TRBD2	17	TRBV4-1	TRBJ2-3	.	CASSQRPWTSGADTQYF	TGCGCCAGCAGCCAACGCCCATGGACTAGCGGGGCGGATACGCAGTATTTT
.	14	TRBV9	TRBJ2-5	.	CASSVEAGRETQYF	TGTGCCAGCAGCGTAGAAGCAGGGCGGGAGACCCAGTACTTC
.	9	TRBV20-1	TRBJ2-7	.	CSARDEQYF	TGCAGTGCTAGGGACGAGCAGTACTTC
.	15	TRBV4-1	TRBJ2-5	.	CASSQASAGKETQYF	TGCGCCAGCAGCCAAGCCTCGGCGGGCAAAGAGACCCAGTACTTC
TRBD2	15	TRBV6-4	TRBJ2-3	.	CASSYSSGVTDTQYF	TGTGCCAGCAGCTATTCTAGCGGGGTCACAGATACGCAGTATTTT
.	17	TRBV5-5	TRBJ1-4	.	CASSLGQGFATNEKLFF	TGTGCCAGCAGCTTGGGGCAGGGCTTTGCAACTAATGAAAAACTGTTTTTT
.	17	TRBV5-6	TRBJ2-4	.	CASPPGHSDIAKNIQYF	TGTGCCAGCCCCCCCGGACACTCGGATATAGCCAAAAACATTCAGTACTTC